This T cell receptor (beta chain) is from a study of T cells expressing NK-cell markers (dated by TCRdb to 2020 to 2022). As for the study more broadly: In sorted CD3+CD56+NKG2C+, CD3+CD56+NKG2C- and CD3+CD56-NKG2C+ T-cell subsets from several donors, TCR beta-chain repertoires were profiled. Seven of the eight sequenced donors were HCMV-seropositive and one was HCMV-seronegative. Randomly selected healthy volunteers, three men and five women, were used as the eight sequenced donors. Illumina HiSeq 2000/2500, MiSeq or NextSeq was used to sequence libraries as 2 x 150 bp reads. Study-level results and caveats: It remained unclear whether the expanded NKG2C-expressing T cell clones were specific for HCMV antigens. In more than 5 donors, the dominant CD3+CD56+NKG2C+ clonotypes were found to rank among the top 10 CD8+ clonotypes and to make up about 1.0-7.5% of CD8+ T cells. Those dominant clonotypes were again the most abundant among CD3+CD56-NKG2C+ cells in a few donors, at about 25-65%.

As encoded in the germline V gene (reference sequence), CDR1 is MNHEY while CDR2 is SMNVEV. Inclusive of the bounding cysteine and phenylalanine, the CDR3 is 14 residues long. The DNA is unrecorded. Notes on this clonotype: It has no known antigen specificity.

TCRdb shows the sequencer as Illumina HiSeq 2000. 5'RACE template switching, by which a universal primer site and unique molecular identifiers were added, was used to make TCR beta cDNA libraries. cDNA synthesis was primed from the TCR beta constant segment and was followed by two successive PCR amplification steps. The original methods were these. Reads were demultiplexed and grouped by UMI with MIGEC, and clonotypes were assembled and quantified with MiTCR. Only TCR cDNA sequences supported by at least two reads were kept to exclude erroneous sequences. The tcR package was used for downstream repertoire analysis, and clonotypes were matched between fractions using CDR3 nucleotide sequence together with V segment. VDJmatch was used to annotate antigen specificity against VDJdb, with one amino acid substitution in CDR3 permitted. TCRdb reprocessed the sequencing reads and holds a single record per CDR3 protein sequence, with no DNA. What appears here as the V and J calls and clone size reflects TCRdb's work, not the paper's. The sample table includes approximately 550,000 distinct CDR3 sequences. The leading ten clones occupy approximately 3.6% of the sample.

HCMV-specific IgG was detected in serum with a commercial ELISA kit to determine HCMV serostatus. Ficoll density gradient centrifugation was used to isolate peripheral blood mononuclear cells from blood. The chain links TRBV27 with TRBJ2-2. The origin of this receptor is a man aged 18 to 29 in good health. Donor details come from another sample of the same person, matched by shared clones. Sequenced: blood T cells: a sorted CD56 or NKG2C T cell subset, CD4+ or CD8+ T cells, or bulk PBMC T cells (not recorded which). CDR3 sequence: CASSNQSRTGELFF.